Sequencing of this TCR beta chain was carried out in a study of CD8 T cells in Susac syndrome. The T cells that were sequenced for TCR beta were CD8+ and CD4+ cells from blood. The control group consisted of healthy donors matched for age and sex. After removal of 6 bases from V and 7 bases from J, the junction contained 9 bases not matched to a gene. Germline V lookup: CDR1 MNHNS, CDR2 SASEGT. The CDR3 has 14 residues. RNA in amounts of roughly 0.5 to 1 ug was reverse transcribed with random hexamers. With immunoSEQ multiplex PCR, TCR beta CDR3 was amplified across 54 Vbeta and 13 Jbeta. TCRdb redid the calling of the immunoSEQ multiplex PCR reads with MiXCR, one entry per CDR3 protein. Here the sample spans 100,000 to 150,000 distinct CDR3 sequences, 94% being singletons.

The TCR comes from a human donor in good health. The chain is built from TRBV6-1 and TRBJ2-1; TRBD1 agrees at 7 bases. The sample comprised CD4+ T cells from PBMCs. The CDR3 nucleotides are TGTGCCAGCAGCAACAGGGGACGCAGAAATGAGCAGTTCTTC. It encodes CASSNRGRRNEQFF.